The next 23 T cell receptor beta chains were all read from a single sample in a study of CD8 T cells in ankylosing spondylitis (TCRdb year 2017). Library method: 5' RACE. TCRdb lists the instrument as Illumina HiSeq 2500. The raw public data were reprocessed by TCRdb itself: fastp quality trimming at Q25, MiXCR clonotype calling, in-frame beta chains only. For every CDR3 protein sequence, its rows merge into one entry that carries the most common genes and DNA. This sample is represented by about 240,000 distinct CDR3 sequences; 7.5% to 9.5% of them were singletons. The ten biggest clones cover around 4.4% of the sample. The sample taken for sequencing was blood, either unsorted or a sorted T cell fraction (not recorded which). The receptors were gathered from a female donor with ankylosing spondylitis or in good health (not recorded which).

This clonotype was detected a few times. A much larger clone lies one base from this, so it may be a read error. The V call is TRBV5-1, the J call TRBJ2-2, with D tentatively TRBD1 or TRBD2 (5 bases each). This CDR3 contains 14 residues. Germline V CDR1 and CDR2: SGHRS, YFSETQ. V was clipped by 10 bases and J by 4 bases, with 17 bases between them. Here the CDR3 reads CAARGAPSTGELFF. The CDR3 DNA reads as TGCGCCGCGAGGGGAGCACCGAGCACCGGGGAGCTGTTTTTT.

The chain uses TRBV7-9 and TRBJ2-2; unclear D gene. Germline V gene sequence: CDR1 SEHNR, CDR2 FQNEAQ (reference sequence). V lost 5 bases to trimming and J lost 5 bases, with 18 bases between them. The CDR3 spans 16 residues. CDR3 in amino acids: CASSPPVVRRTGELFF. DNA for the CDR3: TGTGCCAGCAGCCCCCCCGTCGTACGCAGGACCGGGGAGCTGTTTTTT.

This clonotype appeared many times. The chain employs TRBV27 and TRBJ2-1, with 10 bases fitting TRBD2. Germline CDR1 reads MNHEY; CDR2 reads SMNVEV (reference sequence). The CDR3 is 15 residues long. The V gene end was trimmed by 7 bases and the J gene end by 9 bases; junction bases not matched to a gene: 12. CDR3 protein: CASIPSGRAVGEQFF. The CDR3 region has the DNA TGTGCCAGCATACCGAGCGGGAGGGCCGTGGGTGAGCAGTTCTTC.

This clonotype was counted a few times. The chain has TRBV5-5 and TRBJ2-7; D perhaps matches TRBD2 (5 bases). From germline, CDR1 is SGHKS and CDR2 YYEKEE (reference sequence). Trimming took 4 bases from V and 2 from J, leaving 10 bases between them. The CDR3 has 13 residues. The DNA of the CDR3 is TGTGCCAGCAGCCTCGGGGTGCCCTACGAGCAGTACTTC. As protein: CASSLGVPYEQYF. Filled out from reference TRBV5-5 and TRBJ2-7, the complete variable domain reads DAGVTQSPTHLIKTRGQQVTLRCSPISGHKSVSWYQQVLGQGPQFIFQYYEKEERGRGNFPDRFSARQFPNYSSELNVNALLLGDSALYLCASSLGVPYEQYFGPGTRLTVT.

About this clonotype: A much more abundant neighbour one base away suggests this may be a read error. This chain connects TRBV2 to TRBJ2-2; perhaps D is TRBD1 or TRBD2 (5 bases each). This CDR3 has 15 amino acids. The germline V gene has CDR1 SNHLY and CDR2 FYNNEI. This CDR3 is CVSKPGRMNTGELFF. In DNA, the CDR3 is TGTGTCAGTAAGCCGGGACGGATGAACACCGGGGAGCTGTTTTTT.

This clonotype showed up just a few times. This rearrangement joins TRBV20-1 to TRBJ2-5; 11 bases line up with TRBD2. CDR1 and CDR2 from the germline V gene are DFQATT and SNEGSKA (reference sequence). This CDR3 comprises 15 residues. The CDR3 nucleotides read TGCAGAAGTTTCCCGGGACTAGCGGAGCGGGAGACCCAGTACTTC. It yields the protein CRSFPGLAERETQYF.

V usage is TRBV6-2 or TRBV6-3 and J usage is TRBJ2-7, with D possibly TRBD2 on 5 matching bases. This CDR3 contains 15 residues. Germline assignment: CDR1 MNHEY and CDR2 SVGEGT. Between the trimmed V and J ends, which lost 2 bases and 9 bases, there was a span of 20 bases. CDR3 sequence reads: CASSYGVRGTRVQYF. The DNA of the CDR3 is TGTGCCAGCAGTTACGGGGTCCGGGGAACCCGCGTGCAGTACTTC.

This clonotype was detected ten times or more. This chain links TRBV29-1 with TRBJ2-5; D call uncertain. Trimming removed 6 bases at V and 3 bases at J, with 14 bases between. This CDR3 spans 13 amino acids. Germline V gene data show CDR1 as SQVTM and CDR2 as ANQGSEA. The DNA for the CDR3 is TGCAGCGTCTCAGGACCCCGAGAAGAGACCCAGTACTTC. This translates into CSVSGPREETQYF.

This clonotype occurred many times. The chain recombines TRBV5-4 with TRBJ2-1, with D perhaps given as TRBD1 or TRBD2 (6 bases each). This CDR3 is built from 16 residues. The V and J ends lost 0 bases and 7 bases respectively, with 17 bases between them. CDR1 is SGHNT and CDR2 is YYREEE in the germline V gene (reference sequence). The CDR3 nucleotides are TGTGCCAGCAGCTTGGCCTTCAGGGGTGGAGGGAATGAGCAGTTCTTC. It yields the protein CASSLAFRGGGNEQFF.

In this sample, this clonotype turned up many times. The chain employs TRBV25-1 and TRBJ2-7, with 12 positions matching TRBD2. The germline V gene encodes CDR1 MGHDK and CDR2 SYGVNS. Trimming removed 1 base from V and 4 bases from J; junction bases left unmatched: 11. The CDR3 loop spans 18 amino acids. CDR3 sequence reads: CASSESRLAGVPEYEQYF. CDR3 sequence (DNA): TGTGCCAGCAGTGAATCTAGACTAGCGGGAGTGCCGGAATACGAGCAGTACTTC.

The chain joins TRBV5-1 to TRBJ2-2; 7 bases match TRBD1. In germline, CDR1 is SGHRS, CDR2 YFSETQ. This CDR3 contains 16 residues. After removal of 1 base from V and 3 bases from J, the junction contained 6 bases not matched to a gene. CDR3 residues: CASSLNRGADTGELFF. Written as DNA, the CDR3 is TGCGCCAGCAGCTTGAACAGGGGTGCGGACACCGGGGAGCTGTTTTTT.

This clonotype was detected many times. V is TRBV2 and J is TRBJ2-1; no clear D. The CDR3 extends over 15 amino acids. The V end lost 4 bases, the J end lost 2 bases, and 12 bases lay between the germline ends. CDR1 and CDR2 from the germline V gene are SNHLY and FYNNEI. The CDR3 DNA reads TGTGCCAGCAGTGGGCAAAAAGTCCCCTACAATGAGCAGTTCTTC. Its protein product is CASSGQKVPYNEQFF.

This clonotype showed up many times. This chain joins TRBV12-3 or TRBV12-4 and TRBJ1-4; 9 positions agree with TRBD1. This CDR3 has 15 residues. V shed 2 bases, J shed 8 bases, and the junction held 6 bases outside the gene matches. The CDR3 sequence: CASSLKQGAPEKLFF. DNA for the CDR3: TGTGCCAGCAGTTTAAAACAGGGGGCTCCGGAAAAACTGTTTTTT.

The table lists this clonotype with many counts. The chain links TRBV29-1 to TRBJ2-7, with D perhaps matching TRBD1 or TRBD2 (5 bases each). CDR3 length equals 13 residues. In germline, CDR1 is SQVTM, CDR2 ANQGSEA. CDR3 sequence (DNA): TGCAGTTCCTCACGGGCAGGGAGCAACGAGCAGTACTTC. Translation gives CSSSRAGSNEQYF.

At least ten counts were recorded for this clonotype. The chain links TRBV12-3 or TRBV12-4 to TRBJ2-1; D might be TRBD2 (6 bases). The germline V and J ends were trimmed by 7 bases and 0 bases, with 13 bases remaining between them. CDR3 length: 15 residues. The CDR3 DNA sequence: TGTGCCAGCACCGACGGGACTCCCTCCTACAATGAGCAGTTCTTC. Residues: CASTDGTPSYNEQFF.

This clonotype came up many times. This chain uses TRBV20-1 with TRBJ1-3; D uncertain. V lost 5 bases, J lost 3 bases, and 11 bases lay in between. The CDR3 loop spans 13 amino acids. Germline-derived CDR1 and CDR2 are DFQATT and SNEGSKA (reference sequence). The CDR3 here is CSAAQLGGNTIYF. The CDR3 DNA reads as TGCAGTGCTGCACAACTCGGTGGAAACACCATATATTTT.

At least ten counts were recorded for this clonotype. The V gene is TRBV6-5, the J gene TRBJ1-1; TRBD1 agrees at 8 bases. The V and J ends lost 8 bases and 10 bases, in that order; junction bases with no gene match: 6. There are 11 residues in the CDR3. Germline V lookup: CDR1 MNHEY, CDR2 SVGAGI. DNA of the CDR3: TGTGCCAGCGAGACAGGGGATAGAGCTTTCTTT. Residues: CASETGDRAFF.

J is TRBJ2-2 and V is TRBV7-3, with D unresolved. Germline CDR1 reads SGHTA; CDR2 reads FQGTGA. V dropped 6 bases and J dropped 6 bases, with 14 bases sitting between them. The length of the CDR3 is 14 residues. CDR3 protein: CASRPDRTSGELFF. The CDR3 region has the DNA TGTGCCAGCAGACCGGACCGAACCTCCGGGGAGCTGTTTTTT.

The rearrangement joins TRBV7-9 to TRBJ2-2; D may be TRBD1 (5 bases). CDR3 length equals 12 residues. Germline CDR1 reads SEHNR; CDR2 reads FQNEAQ (reference sequence). Trimming shortened V by 7 bases and J by 6 bases, and 9 bases separated the two germline ends. This chain's CDR3 is CASIWGPGELFF. CDR3 nucleotides: TGTGCCAGCATCTGGGGCCCCGGGGAGCTGTTTTTT.

In its sample, this clonotype was seen many times. The chain is built from TRBV5-1 and TRBJ1-1; unclear D gene. From germline, CDR1 is SGHRS and CDR2 YFSETQ. This CDR3 spans 14 amino acids. Trimming pared 2 bases from V and 0 bases from J, leaving 8 bases between. The CDR3 sequence is CASSFDGVNTEAFF. CDR3 sequence (DNA): TGCGCCAGCAGCTTTGACGGGGTGAACACTGAAGCTTTCTTT.

This clonotype has at least ten counts. This chain uses TRBV5-5 with TRBJ2-1; 9 nucleotides match TRBD2. The germline CDR1 and CDR2 sequences are SGHKS and YYEKEE (reference sequence). The CDR3 is made up of 18 amino acids. J gave up 4 bases and V 4 bases, and 15 bases lay outside the gene matches. Written as DNA, the CDR3 is TGTGCCAGCAGCATGTACGCCTCCGGGACTAGCATTTACAATGAGCAGTTCTTC. Translated: CASSMYASGTSIYNEQFF.

This clonotype has a count of ten or more. This chain connects TRBV12-3 or TRBV12-4 to TRBJ1-5; TRBD1 might be the D (5 bases). The CDR3 extends over 15 amino acids. Trimming left V 3 bases short and J 0 bases short, with 9 bases between. DNA for the CDR3: TGTGCCAGCAGTTTCCGGGACGTTAGCAATCAGCCCCAGCATTTT. It codes for CASSFRDVSNQPQHF.

V and J are TRBV7-9 and TRBJ2-7; TRBD1 is a possible D gene (6 bases). V gave up 7 bases and J gave up 5 bases, with 15 bases separating them. From germline, CDR1 is SEHNR and CDR2 FQNEAQ (reference sequence). The CDR3 contains 13 residues. The CDR3 here is CASMPDRTHEQYF. CDR3 coding DNA: TGTGCCAGCATGCCTGACAGGACCCACGAGCAGTACTTC.